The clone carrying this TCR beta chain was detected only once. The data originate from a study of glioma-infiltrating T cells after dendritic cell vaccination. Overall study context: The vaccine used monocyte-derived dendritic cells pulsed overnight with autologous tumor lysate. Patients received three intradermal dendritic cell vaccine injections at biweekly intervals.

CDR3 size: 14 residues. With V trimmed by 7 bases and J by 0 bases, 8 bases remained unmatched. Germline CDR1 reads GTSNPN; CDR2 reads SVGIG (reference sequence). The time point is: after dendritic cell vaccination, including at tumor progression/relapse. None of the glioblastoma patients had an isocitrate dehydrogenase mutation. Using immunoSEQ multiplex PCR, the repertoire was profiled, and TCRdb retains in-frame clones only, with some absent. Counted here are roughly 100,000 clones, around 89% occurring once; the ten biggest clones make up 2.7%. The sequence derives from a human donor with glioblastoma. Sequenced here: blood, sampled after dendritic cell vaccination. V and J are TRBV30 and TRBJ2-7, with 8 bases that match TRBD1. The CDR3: CASTRGTGSYEQYF. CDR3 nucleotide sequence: TGTGCCTCCACACGCGGGACAGGCTCCTACGAGCAGTACTTC.